The clone carrying this TCR beta chain was seen repeatedly, ten times or more. Its matching antigen is unknown. Library construction for TCR beta used iRepertoire HTBI primers and Arm-PCR of CDR3 regions. TCRdb reprocessed the multiplex PCR reads with MiXCR, giving one entry per CDR3 protein. In the table there are 250,000 or so distinct CDR3 sequences, around 21% of which are singletons. With 2 bases removed from V and 0 bases from J, the gap between germline ends came to 9 bases. CDR3 length: 15 amino acids. As to time point: newly diagnosed GD, antithyroid drugs for less than 3 months. Making the TCR library involved RNA that had been extracted from PBMCs. This sample stems from a study of regulatory T cells in long-lasting Graves disease. Study results and limitations: Repertoires from persistent disease leaned toward TRBV28, TRBJ1-2 and TRBJ2-5.

The source material was peripheral blood mononuclear cells (PBMCs), sampled at new diagnosis, from a patient treated with antithyroid drugs. The rearrangement joins TRBV12-3 or TRBV12-4 to TRBJ2-3, with D unclear. The sequence was collected from a female donor with Graves disease. The CDR3 sequence is CASSLTAGSTDTQYF. CDR3 DNA sequence: TGTGCCAGCAGTTTAACGGCAGGTAGCACAGATACGCAGTATTTT.